This T cell receptor beta chain was identified in a study of blood T cell repertoires in COVID-19. Study-wide background: T cells, B-cell-depleted T cells, or PBMCs provided the cDNA or gDNA that served as material.

This CDR3 is built from 15 residues. CDR1 is SGHRS, CDR2 YFSETQ, per germline. J gave up 4 bases and V 9 bases, and 8 bases lay outside the gene matches. Produced via immunoSEQ multiplex PCR; TCRdb's table is partial and in-frame only. The sample has about 40,000 clones, roughly nine tenths seen once; the top ten hold approximately 19%. Sequenced sample: peripheral blood. This TCR was sampled from a middle-aged man in a cohort sampled during active COVID-19. The chain has TRBV5-1 and TRBJ1-5; 12 bases map to TRBD1. The CDR3 DNA reads TGCGCCATCCCCGGGACAGGGGGCCGAAATCAGCCCCAGCATTTT. Translation: CAIPGTGGRNQPQHF.